The clone carrying this T cell receptor beta chain was seen only once. Method: immunoSEQ multiplex PCR; TCRdb's copy keeps in-frame clones and lacks some. The data hold about 100,000 clones, with approximately 85% observed a single time. Patients were diagnosed with urothelial carcinoma, either locally advanced or metastatic. Trimming shortened V by 6 bases and J by 2 bases, and 11 bases separated the two germline ends. The CDR3 runs 14 residues. Germline V CDR1 and CDR2: SGHAT, FQNNGV. This entry belongs to a study of PD-L1 blockade in urothelial cancer. Whole-study context: Of under 30 patients, about two dozen were males with bladder-origin urothelial cancer. Analysis of blood occurred 3 weeks (second dose) and 6 weeks after treatment start.

This chain connects TRBV11-2 to TRBJ2-4, with TRBD1 as a possible D gene (6 bases). This receptor was obtained from a man in his fifties with urothelial cancer. Sequences were derived from PBMCs, sampled around atezolizumab (anti-PD-L1) treatment. The CDR3 bases are TGTGCCAGCAGAGATACAGGGACCAAAAACATTCAGTACTTC. Residues: CASRDTGTKNIQYF.